This T cell receptor beta chain was sequenced during a study of cytomegalovirus exposure and HLA in healthy donors. CDR1 is SNHLY and CDR2 is FYNNEI in the germline V gene. The CDR3 has 13 amino acids. V lost 6 bases and J lost 4, with 12 bases in between. TCRdb's table, derived via immunoSEQ multiplex PCR, lists solely in-frame clones and lacks some. The sample includes about 88,000 clones, approximately 96% of them seen just once. The rearrangement joins TRBV2 to TRBJ1-2; perhaps TRBD1 as D (5 bases). This receptor was obtained from a man aged 18 to 29 in good health and CMV-seronegative. Sequenced material: PBMCs. This CDR3 reads CASRTDAFYGYTF. The CDR3 nucleotides are TGTGCCAGCAGGACAGACGCGTTCTATGGCTACACCTTC.